What follows is one T cell receptor (beta chain) and its context. Its antigen is not identified. This sample is part of a study of cytomegalovirus exposure and HLA in healthy donors. Study-wide findings and caveats: TCR beta V- and J-gene trimming, according to a later analysis, was linked to a missense DCLRE1C variant.

PCR involved 60 Vbeta and 13 Jbeta primers. The table came from immunoSEQ multiplex PCR; TCRdb's copy has only in-frame clones and leaves some out. The sample holds about 110,000 clones. Germline CDR1 reads GTSNPN; CDR2 reads SVGIG (reference sequence). Trimming cost V 3 bases and J 6 bases, with 8 bases left between them. The CDR3 length is 11 residues. Participants comprised healthy donors of bone marrow. The sequencing sample was made of PBMCs. The chain has TRBV30 and TRBJ1-2; no definite D call. This receptor was taken from a middle-aged man in good health and CMV-seropositive. The CDR3 protein is CAWSLGDGYTF. The CDR3 DNA reads as TGTGCCTGGAGCCTCGGGGATGGCTACACCTTC.